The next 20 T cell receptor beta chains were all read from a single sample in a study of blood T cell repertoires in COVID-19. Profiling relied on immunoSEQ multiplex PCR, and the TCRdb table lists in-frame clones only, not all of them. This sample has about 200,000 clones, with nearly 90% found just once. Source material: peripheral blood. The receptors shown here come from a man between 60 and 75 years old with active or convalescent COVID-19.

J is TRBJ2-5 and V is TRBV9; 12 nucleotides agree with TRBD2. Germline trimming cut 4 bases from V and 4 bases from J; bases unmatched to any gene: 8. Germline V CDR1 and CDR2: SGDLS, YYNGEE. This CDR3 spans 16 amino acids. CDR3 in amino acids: CASSRTLAGGGETQYF. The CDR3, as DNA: TGTGCCAGCAGCAGAACACTAGCGGGGGGAGGAGAGACCCAGTACTTC.

The CDR3 bases are TGTGCCAGCAGCTTTACCACAGGGAGGGATGAAAAACTGTTTTTT. Protein product: CASSFTTGRDEKLFF. This chain connects TRBV5-6 to TRBJ1-4; TRBD1 might be the D (6 bases). Germline values: CDR1 SGHDT, CDR2 YYEEEE. V lost 2 bases and J lost 6, with 14 bases in between. This CDR3 has 15 residues.

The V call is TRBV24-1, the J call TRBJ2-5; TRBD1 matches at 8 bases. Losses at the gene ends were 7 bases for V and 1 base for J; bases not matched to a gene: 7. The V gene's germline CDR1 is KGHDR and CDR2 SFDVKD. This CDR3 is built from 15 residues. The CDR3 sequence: CATSPSQGAQETQYF. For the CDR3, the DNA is TGTGCCACCAGCCCCTCCCAGGGGGCCCAAGAGACCCAGTACTTC.

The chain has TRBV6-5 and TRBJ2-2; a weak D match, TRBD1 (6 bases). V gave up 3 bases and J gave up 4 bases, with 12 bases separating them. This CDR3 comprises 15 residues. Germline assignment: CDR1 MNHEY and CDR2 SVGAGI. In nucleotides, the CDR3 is TGTGCCAGCAGTTATTTGCAGGGGTCCACCGGGGAGCTGTTTTTT. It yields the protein CASSYLQGSTGELFF.

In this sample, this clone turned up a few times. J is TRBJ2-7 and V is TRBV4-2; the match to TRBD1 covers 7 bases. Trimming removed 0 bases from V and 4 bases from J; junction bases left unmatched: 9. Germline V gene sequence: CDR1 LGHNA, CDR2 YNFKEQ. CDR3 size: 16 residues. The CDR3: CASSQDLGQAIYEQYF. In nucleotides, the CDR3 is TGTGCCAGCAGCCAAGATTTAGGACAGGCGATTTACGAGCAGTACTTC.

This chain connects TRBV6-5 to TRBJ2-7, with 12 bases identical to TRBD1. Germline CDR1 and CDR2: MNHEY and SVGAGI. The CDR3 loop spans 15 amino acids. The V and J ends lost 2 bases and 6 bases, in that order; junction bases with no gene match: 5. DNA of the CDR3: TGTGCCAGCAGTTACGGGACAGGGGGCAAGGGCGAGCAGTACTTC. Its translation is CASSYGTGGKGEQYF.

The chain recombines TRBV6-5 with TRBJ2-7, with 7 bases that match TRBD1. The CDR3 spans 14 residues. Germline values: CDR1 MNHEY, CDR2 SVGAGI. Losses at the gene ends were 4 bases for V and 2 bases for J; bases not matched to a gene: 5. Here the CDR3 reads CASSLQGFTYEQYF. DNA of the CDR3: TGTGCCAGCAGTTTACAGGGGTTTACCTACGAGCAGTACTTC.

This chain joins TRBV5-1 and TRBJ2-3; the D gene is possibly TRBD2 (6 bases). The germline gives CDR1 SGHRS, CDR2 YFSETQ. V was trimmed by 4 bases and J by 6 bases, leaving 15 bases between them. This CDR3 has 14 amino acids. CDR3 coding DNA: TGCGCCAGCAGCAAGGGACTGGGTTCCGATACGCAGTATTTT. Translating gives CASSKGLGSDTQYF.

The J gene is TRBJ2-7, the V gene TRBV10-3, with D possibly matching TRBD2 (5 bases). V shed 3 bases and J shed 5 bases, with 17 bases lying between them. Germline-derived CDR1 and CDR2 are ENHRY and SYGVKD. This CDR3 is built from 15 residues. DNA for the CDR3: TGTGCCATCAGTGATTTGAAAACCTTCGGGAACGAGCAGTACTTC. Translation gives CAISDLKTFGNEQYF.

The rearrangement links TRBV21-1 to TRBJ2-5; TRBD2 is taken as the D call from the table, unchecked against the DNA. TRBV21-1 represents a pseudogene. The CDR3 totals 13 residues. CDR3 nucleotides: TGTGCCAGCAATTGGGAGGGGGGAGAGACCCAGTACTTC. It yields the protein CASNWEGGETQYF.

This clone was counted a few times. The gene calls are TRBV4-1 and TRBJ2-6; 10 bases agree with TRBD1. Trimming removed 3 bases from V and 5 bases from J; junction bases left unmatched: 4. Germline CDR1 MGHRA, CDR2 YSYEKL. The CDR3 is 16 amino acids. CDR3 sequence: CASSHADRGRANVLTF. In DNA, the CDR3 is TGCGCCAGCAGCCATGCCGACAGGGGGCGGGCCAACGTCCTGACTTTC.

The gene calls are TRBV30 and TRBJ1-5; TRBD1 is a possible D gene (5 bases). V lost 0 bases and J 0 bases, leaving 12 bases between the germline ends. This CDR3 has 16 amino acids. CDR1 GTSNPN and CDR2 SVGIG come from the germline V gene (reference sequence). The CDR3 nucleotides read TGTGCCTGGAGTGTACCGGGGGGATATAGCAATCAGCCCCAGCATTTT. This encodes CAWSVPGGYSNQPQHF.

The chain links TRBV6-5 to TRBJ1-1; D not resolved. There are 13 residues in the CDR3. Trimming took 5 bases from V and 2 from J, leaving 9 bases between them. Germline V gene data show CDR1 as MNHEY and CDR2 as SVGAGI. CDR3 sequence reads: CASSREGNTEAFF. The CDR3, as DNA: TGTGCCAGCAGTCGAGAGGGTAACACTGAAGCTTTCTTT.

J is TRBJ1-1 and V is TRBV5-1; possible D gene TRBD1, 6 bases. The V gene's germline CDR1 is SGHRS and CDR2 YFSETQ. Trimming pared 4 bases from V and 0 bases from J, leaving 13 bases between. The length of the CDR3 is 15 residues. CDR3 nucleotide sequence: TGCGCCAGCAGCGAGGGGGACCACGTGAACACTGAAGCTTTCTTT. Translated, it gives CASSEGDHVNTEAFF.

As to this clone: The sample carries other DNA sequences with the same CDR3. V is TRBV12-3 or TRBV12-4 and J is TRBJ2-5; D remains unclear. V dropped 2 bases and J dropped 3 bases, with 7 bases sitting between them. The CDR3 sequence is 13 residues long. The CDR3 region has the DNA TGTGCCAGCAGTTTATTAGTTGAAGAGACCCAGTACTTC. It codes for CASSLLVEETQYF.

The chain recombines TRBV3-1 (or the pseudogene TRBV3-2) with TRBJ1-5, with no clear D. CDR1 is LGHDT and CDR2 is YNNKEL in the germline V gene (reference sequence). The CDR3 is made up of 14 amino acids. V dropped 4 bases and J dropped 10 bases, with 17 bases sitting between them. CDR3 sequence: CASSPRGRTAPQHF. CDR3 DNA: TGTGCCAGCAGCCCCCGAGGCAGGACTGCCCCCCAGCATTTT.

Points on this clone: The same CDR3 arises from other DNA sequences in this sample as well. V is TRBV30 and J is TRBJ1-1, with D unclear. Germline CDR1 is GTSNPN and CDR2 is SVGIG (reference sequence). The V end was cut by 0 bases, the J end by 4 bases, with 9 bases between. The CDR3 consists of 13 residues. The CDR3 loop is CAWSVNSRTEAFF. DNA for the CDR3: TGTGCCTGGAGTGTGAACTCTCGCACTGAAGCTTTCTTT. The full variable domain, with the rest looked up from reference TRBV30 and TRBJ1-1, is SQTIHQWPATLVQPVGSPLSLECTVEGTSNPNLYWYRQAAGRGLQLLFYSVGIGQISSEVPQNLSASRPQDRQFILSSKKLLLSDSGFYLCAWSVNSRTEAFFGQGTRLTVV.

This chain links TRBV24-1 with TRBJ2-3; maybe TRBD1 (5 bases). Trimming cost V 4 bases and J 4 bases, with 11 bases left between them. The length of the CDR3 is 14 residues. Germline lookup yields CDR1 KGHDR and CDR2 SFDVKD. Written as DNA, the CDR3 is TGTGCCACCAGTGACCCGACAGTCCCAGATACGCAGTATTTT. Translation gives CATSDPTVPDTQYF.

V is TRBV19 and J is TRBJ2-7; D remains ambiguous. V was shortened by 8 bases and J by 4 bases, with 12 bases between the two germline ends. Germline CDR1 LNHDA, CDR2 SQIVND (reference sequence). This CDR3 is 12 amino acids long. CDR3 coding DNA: TGTGCCAGTTCTCCGTCGCGTTACGAGCAGTACTTC. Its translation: CASSPSRYEQYF.

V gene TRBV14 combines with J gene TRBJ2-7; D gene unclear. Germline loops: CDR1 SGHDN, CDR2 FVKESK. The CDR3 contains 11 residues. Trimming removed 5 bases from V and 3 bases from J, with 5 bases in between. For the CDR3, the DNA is TGTGCCAGCAGCGGGCGCTACGAGCAGTACTTC. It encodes CASSGRYEQYF.